These 6 T cell receptor beta chains were all obtained from the same sample, sequenced in a study of shared clonotypes between healthy human individuals. Only in-frame clones appear in the TCRdb table, and some are missing; sequencing was by immunoSEQ multiplex PCR. Here the sample spans hundreds of thousands of clones, around 92% being singletons. Naive-designated CD8 cells lacked CD45RO, were positively enriched for CCR7, and omitted terminally differentiated effector memory CD45RA+ cells. Sequencing input: naive CD8+ T cells sorted from blood. The origin of the receptors is a man aged 25 to 40 in good health.

The chain recombines TRBV5-4 with TRBJ1-2; D is perhaps TRBD1 (6 bases). CDR3 length: 14 residues. The ends were cut back, 6 bases at V and 1 base at J, with 13 bases in the middle. Germline V gene sequence: CDR1 SGHNT, CDR2 YYREEE (reference sequence). CDR3 protein: CASTADSLNYGYTF. The CDR3 nucleotides are TGTGCCAGCACCGCGGACAGCCTTAACTATGGCTACACCTTC.

This rearrangement joins TRBV27 to TRBJ2-1; 9 bases are a match to TRBD2. J gave up 7 bases and V 6 bases, and 13 bases lay outside the gene matches. The CDR3 has 16 residues. CDR1 is MNHEY and CDR2 is SMNVEV in the germline V gene (reference sequence). CDR3 residues: CASRDGAGGWWNEQFF. The CDR3 coding sequence is TGTGCCAGCAGGGACGGTGCGGGAGGGTGGTGGAATGAGCAGTTCTTC.

A single count supports this clone. The CDR3 nucleotides read TGCGCCAGCAGCCACCTCCGACAGGGGGACACTGAAGCTTTCTTT. It encodes CASSHLRQGDTEAFF. The gene calls are TRBV4-1 and TRBJ1-1; 9 nucleotides align to TRBD1. This CDR3 has 15 residues. V shed 3 bases, J shed 3 bases, and the junction held 5 bases outside the gene matches. CDR1 is MGHRA and CDR2 is YSYEKL in the germline V gene.

This clone was found once. The gene calls are TRBV27 and TRBJ2-5; no clear D gene. V lost 6 bases, J lost 5 bases, and 10 bases lay in between. Germline V gene sequence: CDR1 MNHEY, CDR2 SMNVEV (reference sequence). This CDR3 has 12 amino acids. The CDR3 sequence is CASSSARETQYF. DNA of the CDR3: TGTGCCAGCAGCTCAGCGAGGGAGACCCAGTACTTC.

The chain employs TRBV6-5 and TRBJ1-3; D uncertain. Germline CDR1 reads MNHEY; CDR2 reads SVGAGI. The CDR3 runs 11 residues. The V gene lost 8 bases and the J gene lost 1 base, with 3 bases spanning the gap. In DNA, the CDR3 is TGTGCCAGCCTTTCTGGAAACACCATATATTTT. It specifies CASLSGNTIYF.

The chain recombines TRBV28 with TRBJ2-1; 13 nucleotides agree with TRBD2. The CDR3 runs to 17 residues. Germline CDR1 MDHEN, CDR2 SYDVKM. J gave up 7 bases and V 5 bases, and 11 bases lay outside the gene matches. CDR3 amino acids: CASSPLQPGLAGNEQFF. CDR3 sequence (DNA): TGTGCCAGCAGTCCCCTCCAACCGGGACTAGCGGGAAATGAGCAGTTCTTC.